The 9 T cell receptor beta chains below were found in one sample sequenced in a study of long-term antiretroviral therapy in people with HIV. Sequencing used immunoSEQ v3.0 at survey level. The table came from immunoSEQ multiplex PCR; TCRdb's copy has only in-frame clones and leaves some out. This repertoire shows about 9,700 clones, about 69% found once; its top ten account for around 21%. The input for sequencing was unsorted PBMCs, taken 1.8 years before starting antiretroviral therapy. The receptor source for this set is a man in his forties with HIV.

V gene TRBV4-1 combines with J gene TRBJ1-2; D is unresolved. Trimming pared 1 base from V and 6 bases from J, leaving 9 bases between. The V gene's germline CDR1 is MGHRA and CDR2 YSYEKL. This CDR3 has 13 residues. The CDR3 DNA is TGCGCCAGCAGCCAAGTCTATAGCCATGGCTACACCTTC. Translating gives CASSQVYSHGYTF.

V is TRBV5-8 and J is TRBJ2-3; no definite D call. CDR3 length: 11 residues. CDR1 and CDR2 (germline): SGHTS, YDEGEE. Trimming took off 0 bases at V and 5 bases at J, with 1 base between the two ends. CDR3 nucleotides: TGTGCCAGCAGCTTGGGAGATACGCAGTATTTT. This gives the protein CASSLGDTQYF.

This clone was seen a handful of times. The gene calls are TRBV10-3 and TRBJ2-2; 12 nucleotides agree with TRBD2. Germline loops: CDR1 ENHRY, CDR2 SYGVKD. With V trimmed by 2 bases and J by 3 bases, 7 bases remained unmatched. This CDR3 has 18 residues. DNA for the CDR3: TGTGCCATCAGTGAGCGGGCTAGCGGGGGGGCCGACACCGGGGAGCTGTTTTTT. It is translated as CAISERASGGADTGELFF.

The chain carries TRBV19 and TRBJ2-7; TRBD1 agrees at 10 bases. There are 14 residues in the CDR3. The germline CDR1 and CDR2 sequences are LNHDA and SQIVND (reference sequence). J was trimmed by 5 bases and V by 6 bases; bases with no gene match: 7. As DNA, the CDR3 is TGTGCCAGTAGCGCGGGACAGGGGATTAACGAGCAGTACTTC. Translated: CASSAGQGINEQYF.

The V gene is TRBV11-2, the J gene TRBJ1-2; 8 bases line up with TRBD1. There are 16 residues in the CDR3. With V trimmed by 0 bases and J by 3 bases, 6 bases remained unmatched. The germline gives CDR1 SGHAT, CDR2 FQNNGV. CDR3 in DNA: TGTGCCAGCAGCTTAGATTGGGACAGGCGTCACTATGGCTACACCTTC. Its translation: CASSLDWDRRHYGYTF.

The rearrangement joins TRBV5-1 to TRBJ2-7; a possible D gene is TRBD2 (7 bases). The CDR3 runs 15 residues. Deletions cut 0 bases from V and 4 bases from J, with 14 bases between. From germline, CDR1 is SGHRS and CDR2 YFSETQ. For the CDR3, the DNA is TGCGCCAGCAGCTTGGACGGGGGGCGCGCGTACGAGCAGTACTTC. Its translation: CASSLDGGRAYEQYF.

This chain connects TRBV2 to TRBJ1-2; 7 bases align to TRBD1. The J segment lost 1 base and the V segment lost 5 bases, leaving 1 base of the junction unmatched. The CDR3 runs 13 residues. Looked up from germline, CDR1 is SNHLY and CDR2 is FYNNEI. CDR3 sequence (DNA): TGTGCCAGCAGTCGACAGGGTAACTATGGCTACACCTTC. As protein: CASSRQGNYGYTF.

V usage is TRBV4-1 and J usage is TRBJ2-3; TRBD1 matches at 7 bases. Germline CDR1 reads MGHRA; CDR2 reads YSYEKL. The CDR3 totals 16 residues. J gave up 2 bases and V 1 base, and 6 bases lay outside the gene matches. The CDR3 DNA follows: TGCGCCAGCAGCCAAGGAACAGGGGCCTACACAGATACGCAGTATTTT. Translating gives CASSQGTGAYTDTQYF.

The genes are TRBV27 and TRBJ2-7; D may match TRBD1 or TRBD2 (6 bases each). The germline gives CDR1 MNHEY, CDR2 SMNVEV (reference sequence). Trimming removed 3 bases at V and 5 bases at J, with 8 bases between. CDR3 length equals 12 residues. CDR3 protein: CASSLGGHEQYF. The CDR3 bases are TGTGCCAGCAGTTTGGGGGGCCACGAGCAGTACTTC.